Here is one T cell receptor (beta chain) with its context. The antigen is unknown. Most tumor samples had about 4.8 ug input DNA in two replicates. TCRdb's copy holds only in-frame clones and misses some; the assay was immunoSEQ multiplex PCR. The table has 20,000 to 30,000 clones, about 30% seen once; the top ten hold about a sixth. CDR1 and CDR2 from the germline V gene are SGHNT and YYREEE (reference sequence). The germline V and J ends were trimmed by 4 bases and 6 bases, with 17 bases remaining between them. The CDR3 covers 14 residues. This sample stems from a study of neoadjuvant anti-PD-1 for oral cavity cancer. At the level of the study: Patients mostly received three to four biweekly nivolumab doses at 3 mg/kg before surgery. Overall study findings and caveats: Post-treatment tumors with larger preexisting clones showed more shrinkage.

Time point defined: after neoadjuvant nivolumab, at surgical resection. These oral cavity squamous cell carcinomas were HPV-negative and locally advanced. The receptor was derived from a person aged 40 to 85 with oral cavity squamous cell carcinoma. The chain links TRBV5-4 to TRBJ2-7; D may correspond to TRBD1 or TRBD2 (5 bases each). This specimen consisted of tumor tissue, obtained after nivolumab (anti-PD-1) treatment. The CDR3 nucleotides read TGTGCCAGCAGCCCAGGGACGCTGAGGCCCGAGCAGTACTTC. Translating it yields CASSPGTLRPEQYF.